This T cell receptor (beta chain) was recorded in a study of T cell repertoires in cytomegalovirus infection. The V gene's germline CDR1 is MNHEY and CDR2 SVGEGT. The CDR3 spans 12 residues. V shed 8 bases and J shed 5 bases, with 12 bases lying between them. Using its own MiXCR run on the reads, TCRdb lists one record per CDR3 protein. Of about 470,000 distinct CDR3 sequences listed, about two fifths are singletons. Findings and caveats of the study: The ex vivo response showed dominance by HLA-C-restricted CMV-specific TCR beta clonotypes.

This clonotype came up a few times. Its antigen is currently unknown. The TCR originated in a human donor in good health (CMV status not recorded). Some clones in this sample may be carry-over from other donors' samples. The chain employs TRBV6-2 or TRBV6-3 and TRBJ1-1; no clear D gene. This specimen was cultured PBMCs, taken from culture after CMV antigen stimulation. In DNA, the CDR3 is TGTGCCAGCGGAGGTACAGTTACTGAAGCTTTCTTT. It yields the protein CASGGTVTEAFF.